This T cell receptor (beta chain) was recorded in a study of blood T cell repertoires in COVID-19. Turning to the study itself: Samples taken during acute and convalescent COVID-19 were collected in the United States, Italy and Spain. In each case, the material was cDNA or gDNA derived from T cells, B-cell-depleted T cells, or PBMCs.

Germline CDR1 SGHDT, CDR2 YYEEEE. V gave up 2 bases and J gave up 4 bases, with 7 bases separating them. This CDR3 spans 13 amino acids. In the source study's methods: Cell counts per sample came from amplifying reference gene primers. Here immunoSEQ multiplex PCR was the method, and the copy in TCRdb shows in-frame clones only, minus some. The V and J calls and clone size were taken over from that table, and D and trimming were inferred from the DNA. The table lists about 86,000 clones, 65% to 85% of them singletons. The gene calls are TRBV5-6 and TRBJ2-4; no firm D call. The sample consisted of peripheral blood. This TCR derives from a woman of 80 years or more with active or convalescent COVID-19. The CDR3 is CASSFQSKNIQYF. Written as DNA, the CDR3 is TGTGCCAGCAGCTTCCAATCAAAAAACATTCAGTACTTC.